These 8 T cell receptor beta chains originate from one sample sequenced in a study of CD4+ T cells in melanoma. Sequenced by immunoSEQ multiplex PCR; TCRdb stores in-frame clones only, minus some. The table includes 52,000 or so clones, almost 70% detected once. Specimen: tumor tissue. Every receptor here comes from a human donor with melanoma.

The chain employs TRBV28 and TRBJ2-1, with 10 nucleotides matching TRBD2. CDR1 is MDHEN and CDR2 is SYDVKM in the germline V gene. The CDR3 has 14 residues. With 5 bases clipped from V and 8 bases from J, the junction kept 6 bases outside the gene matches. CDR3 coding DNA: TGTGCCAGCAGTCCCCTAGCGGGGGTGGATGAGCAGTTCTTC. Its protein is CASSPLAGVDEQFF.

The V gene is TRBV4-1, the J gene TRBJ1-2; 12 nucleotides agree with TRBD1. With V trimmed by 0 bases and J by 7 bases, 9 bases remained unmatched. CDR3 length: 17 amino acids. CDR1 is MGHRA and CDR2 is YSYEKL in the germline V gene. The CDR3 sequence is CASSQDVGTGGASGYTF. In nucleotides, the CDR3 is TGCGCCAGCAGCCAAGACGTCGGGACAGGGGGCGCCTCTGGCTACACCTTC.

The chain recombines TRBV4-3 with TRBJ1-2; no clear D gene. The CDR3 has 15 amino acids. CDR1 and CDR2 from the germline V gene are LGHNA and YSLEER. V was shortened by 0 bases and J by 6 bases, with 14 bases between the two germline ends. Here the CDR3 reads CASSQDNSFLDGYTF. In DNA, the CDR3 is TGCGCCAGCAGCCAAGATAATTCCTTTTTGGATGGCTACACCTTC.

This clone was recorded many times. This chain joins TRBV4-3 and TRBJ2-2; 8 bases line up with TRBD2. The trim removed 1 base at V and 0 bases at J, leaving 10 bases unmatched. Germline assignment: CDR1 LGHNA and CDR2 YSLEER. This CDR3 has 19 residues. The CDR3 coding sequence is TGCGCCAGCAGCCAAGCCCCGGGGGGGGCGGGAGCGAACACCGGGGAGCTGTTTTTT. This codes for CASSQAPGGAGANTGELFF.

The count of this clone is one. The chain couples TRBV7-2 to TRBJ1-4, with 8 nucleotides matching TRBD1. From germline, CDR1 is SGHTA and CDR2 FQGNSA. The junction had 7 bases not matched to a gene; V was cut back by 5 bases and J by 14 bases. The CDR3 extends over 12 amino acids. The CDR3 nucleotides read TGTGCCAGCAGCGACCCGGGACAGGTCCTGTTTTTT. The encoded protein is CASSDPGQVLFF.

V is TRBV6-1 and J is TRBJ1-6, with 10 nucleotides matching TRBD1. This CDR3 spans 15 amino acids. V shed 1 base and J 9 bases; nucleotides not matched to a gene: 3. The germline gives CDR1 MNHNS, CDR2 SASEGT. CDR3 in DNA: TGTGCCAGCAGTGAAGAGACAGGGGGCCTTTCACCCCTCCACTTT. It codes for CASSEETGGLSPLHF.

The chain carries TRBV2 and TRBJ1-6, with TRBD1 matching over 8 bases. The junction had 12 bases not matched to a gene; V was cut back by 4 bases and J by 10 bases. Germline V gives CDR1 SNHLY, CDR2 FYNNEI. The CDR3 consists of 16 residues. The CDR3 bases are TGTGCCAGCAGTGCCCTGGACAGGGCCGTTGGATCACCCCTCCACTTT. This gives the protein CASSALDRAVGSPLHF.

As DNA, the CDR3 is TGTGCCAGCAGCTTAGATTGGGTACAAGAAGCTTTCTTT. Encoded protein: CASSLDWVQEAFF. V usage is TRBV7-8 and J usage is TRBJ1-1; D remains unclear. The CDR3 contains 13 residues. V lost 1 base, J lost 8 bases, and 11 bases lay in between. Germline CDR1 is SGHVS and CDR2 is FQNEAQ.